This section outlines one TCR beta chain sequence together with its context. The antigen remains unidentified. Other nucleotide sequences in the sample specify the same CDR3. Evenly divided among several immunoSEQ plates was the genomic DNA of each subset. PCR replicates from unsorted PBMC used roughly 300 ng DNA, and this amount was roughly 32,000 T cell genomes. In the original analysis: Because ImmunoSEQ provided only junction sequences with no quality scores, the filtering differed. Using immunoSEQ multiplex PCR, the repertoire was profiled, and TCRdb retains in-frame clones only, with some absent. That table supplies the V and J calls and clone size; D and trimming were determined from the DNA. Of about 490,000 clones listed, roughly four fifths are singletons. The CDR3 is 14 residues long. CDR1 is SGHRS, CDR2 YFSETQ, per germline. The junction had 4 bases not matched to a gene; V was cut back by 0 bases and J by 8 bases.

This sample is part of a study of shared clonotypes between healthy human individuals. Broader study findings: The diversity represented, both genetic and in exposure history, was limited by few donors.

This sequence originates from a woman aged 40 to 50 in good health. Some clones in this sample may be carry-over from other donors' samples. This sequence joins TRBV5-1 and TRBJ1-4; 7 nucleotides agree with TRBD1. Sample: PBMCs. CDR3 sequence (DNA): TGCGCCAGCAGCTTGGGTCAGGGGGGCGAAAAACTGTTTTTT. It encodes CASSLGQGGEKLFF.